The clone carrying this T cell receptor beta chain was detected many times. V shed 6 bases and J 4 bases; nucleotides not matched to a gene: 6. CDR3 length: 13 residues. Germline V gene data show CDR1 as SQVTM and CDR2 as ANQGSEA. The second PCR ran about 6 to 12 cycles with a sample-barcoded 5' primer and J-beta primers. TCRdb reprocessed the 5' RACE reads with MiXCR, giving one entry per CDR3 protein. The sample contains 600,000 to 800,000 distinct CDR3 sequences, under 65% of which appear only once. This sample stems from a study of blood T cells in healthy people across ages. The chain couples TRBV29-1 to TRBJ1-2; TRBD1 matches at 9 bases. Material: blood. The clonotype comes from a woman of 80 years or more in good health. The CDR3 DNA reads as TGCAGCGTGGGACAGGGCCCTTTCTATGGCTACACCTTC. It yields the protein CSVGQGPFYGYTF.